The clone carrying this T cell receptor beta chain was detected once. What it binds is unknown. Measured with immunoSEQ multiplex PCR; TCRdb has only the in-frame clones, and not every one. Altogether some 18,000 clones are present, 81% being singletons, with the ten largest covering around 20%. Germline V gene lookup returns CDR1 SGHNT and CDR2 YENEEA. V was pared by 4 bases and J by 4 bases, with 26 bases between. This CDR3 contains 19 residues. Second-dose groups at about 4 or about 12 weeks were pooled. The sample originates from a study of T cell responses to AZD1222 COVID-19 vaccine. Regarding the study as a whole: The repertoires were collected only after the peak T cell response. Possibly, clonal diversity was underestimated; donors were largely white British and included more females. The breadth and depth of Spike-specific TCRs increased once two AZD1222 doses had been given.

The TCR comes from an adult who received the AZD1222 COVID-19 vaccine. The V and J genes are TRBV11-3 and TRBJ2-1; a possible D gene is TRBD1 (6 bases). Sequencing used peripheral blood, obtained 28 days after the second AZD1222 dose. The CDR3 region has the DNA TGTGCCAGCAGCTCCGTCGGGGTTCATGGGGGCTCGACTTACAATGAGCAGTTCTTC. Protein product: CASSSVGVHGGSTYNEQFF.